The source of this T cell receptor (beta chain) is a study of prognosis after radiotherapy for stage I lung cancer. Study as a whole: Ages of the approximately 13 men and roughly six women ranged about 50 to 85 years, median 74.5. Study-wide results and caveats: Reportedly, the usage of TRBV and TRBJ genes was not the same in patients with and without metastases. Unique TCR clone counts fell after stereotactic body radiation therapy, median around 10,000 versus 6,900.

With V trimmed by 5 bases and J by 8 bases, 9 bases remained unmatched. CDR3 size: 15 residues. Germline V gives CDR1 SGHNT, CDR2 YENEEA. Genomic DNA was the source, and TCR beta CDR3 was amplified from it by two-round multiplex PCR. First-round PCR amplification was performed with primers specific to each TRBV and TRBJ gene. For its second round, the PCR relied on universal primers. TCRdb processed the multiplex PCR reads anew with MiXCR; each CDR3 protein has one entry. Of about 24,000 distinct CDR3 sequences in the sample, around 34% are singletons; the top ten hold 62%. This clonotype has only a few counts. The antigen is unknown.

The material sequenced was PBMCs, taken before or after stereotactic body radiation therapy (not recorded which). This sequence was found in a donor aged 50 or older with non-small cell lung cancer. V gene TRBV11-3 combines with J gene TRBJ2-1; 10 bases fit TRBD2. CDR3 in amino acids: CASSPGLAEGDEQFF. CDR3 DNA: TGTGCCAGCAGCCCAGGACTAGCGGAGGGAGATGAGCAGTTCTTC.